This T cell receptor (beta chain) was documented in a study of cytomegalovirus exposure and HLA in healthy donors. Turning to the study itself: An early data release held tens of millions of unique TCRs from HLA-typed donors.

The PCR used 60 Vbeta and 13 Jbeta primers. Sequencing used immunoSEQ multiplex PCR; TCRdb keeps in-frame clones, though not all of them. The repertoire consists of 60,000 to 80,000 clones, with less than 65% occurring once and the leading ten covering approximately 2.6%. As concerns this clone: Its target is unknown.

The V gene lost 3 bases and the J gene lost 3 bases, with 9 bases spanning the gap. In germline, CDR1 is SNHLY, CDR2 FYNNEI. The CDR3 sequence is 14 residues long. Overall study findings and caveats: Further analysis was carried out later, and it showed several of the most significant clusters appearing linked to common viral pathogens.

The sample was PBMCs. The receptor was derived from a man aged 30-40 years in good health and CMV-seronegative. The chain uses TRBV2 and TRBJ2-1, with unresolved D. The CDR3 region has the DNA TGTGCCAGCAGTGACCTGCGTCGCTACAATGAGCAGTTCTTC. Translating gives CASSDLRRYNEQFF. Supplemented by reference TRBV2 and TRBJ2-1, the full variable domain reads EPEVTQTPSHQVTQMGQEVILRCVPISNHLYFYWYRQILGQKVEFLVSFYNNEISEKSEIFDDQFSVERPDGSNFTLKIRSTKLEDSAMYFCASSDLRRYNEQFFGPGTRLTVL.